This is a list of T cell receptor beta chains from one sample in a study of molecular identifiers for immune sequencing clone quantification. TCRdb reanalysed the PCR reads using MiXCR and keeps one entry per CDR3 protein. Of about 68,000 distinct CDR3 sequences in the sample, 15% to 20% are singletons; the top ten hold around 1.4%. The sequenced sample was naive CD8+ T cells from blood, with Jurkat cell RNA spiked in. The origin of the receptors is a human donor in good health. Some libraries in this study had Jurkat cell RNA spiked in. The CDR3 runs from the conserved cysteine through the conserved F or W. The order of the fields is D gene, V gene, clone size, J gene, CDR3 length, CDR3 protein, CDR3 DNA. The D gene is left open where the match is weak. For some rows the clone size is stated as once, few or many, or as a class when expanded; others skip it.

>.|TRBV3-1|many|TRBJ2-7|15
CASSQGLQVSYEQYF
TGTGCCAGCAGCCAAGGATTACAGGTTTCCTACGAGCAGTACTTC
>.|TRBV12-3/TRBV12-4|.|TRBJ2-5|16
CASSFLLAAHQETQYF
TGTGCCAGCAGTTTTTTGCTGGCCGCGCACCAAGAGACCCAGTACTTC
>.|TRBV24-1|.|TRBJ2-1|14
CATSDLGDINEQFF
TGTGCCACCAGTGATTTAGGAGACATCAATGAGCAGTTCTTC
>.|TRBV7-9|.|TRBJ2-5|13
CASSGQRKETQYF
TGTGCCAGCAGCGGACAGAGAAAAGAGACCCAGTACTTC
>.|TRBV10-2|many|TRBJ1-2|12
CASRDSNYGYTF
TGCGCCAGCAGGGACAGTAACTATGGCTACACCTTC
>TRBD1|TRBV7-9|many|TRBJ2-5|15
CASSSDRGHQETQYF
TGTGCCAGCAGCTCGGACAGGGGTCACCAAGAGACCCAGTACTTC
>.|TRBV29-1|many|TRBJ1-2|16
CSVEEPADRINYGYTF
TGCAGCGTTGAAGAACCCGCTGACAGGATCAACTATGGCTACACCTTC
>.|TRBV4-1|many|TRBJ2-3|20
CASSLLVRGSGYGGWDTQYF
TGCGCCAGCAGCCTCCTCGTCAGAGGGTCCGGGTACGGTGGTTGGGATACGCAGTATTTT
>.|TRBV18|many|TRBJ1-5|16
CASSPVGSNSNQPQHF
TGTGCCAGCTCACCGGTCGGTAGCAATAGCAATCAGCCCCAGCATTTT
>TRBD2|TRBV20-1|many|TRBJ2-3|16
CSARTSSGRSTDTQYF
TGCAGTGCTAGAACCTCTAGCGGGAGAAGCACAGATACGCAGTATTTT
>.|TRBV28|many|TRBJ1-5|15
CASSFRGIGNQPQHF
TGTGCCAGCAGTTTTCGCGGCATTGGCAATCAGCCCCAGCATTTT
>.|TRBV7-9|many|TRBJ1-5|17
CASSGGSGGLGNQPQHF
TGTGCCAGCAGCGGAGGGTCGGGTGGTTTAGGCAATCAGCCCCAGCATTTT
>TRBD2|TRBV29-1|few|TRBJ2-1|15
CSVHPLAGEVNEQFF
TGCAGCGTCCACCCCCTAGCGGGAGAGGTCAATGAGCAGTTCTTC
>.|TRBV25-1|many|TRBJ2-2|15
CASSGTRVGTGELFF
TGTGCCAGCAGTGGAACACGGGTTGGCACCGGGGAGCTGTTTTTT
>.|TRBV7-6|many|TRBJ1-4|13
CASSSRDVEKLFF
TGTGCCAGCTCGTCTCGGGACGTTGAAAAACTGTTTTTT
>.|TRBV27|many|TRBJ2-2|14
CASSSQTRYGELFF
TGTGCCAGCAGTTCCCAGACTAGATATGGGGAGCTGTTTTTT
>.|TRBV20-1|many|TRBJ2-7|16
CSARSPGAVSSYEQYF
TGCAGTGCTAGGTCCCCCGGGGCAGTAAGCTCCTACGAGCAGTACTTC
>.|TRBV24-1|many|TRBJ2-6|19
CATSDPGHPLSSGANVLTF
TGTGCCACCAGTGATCCGGGACACCCGTTGAGCTCTGGGGCCAACGTCCTGACTTTC
>.|TRBV11-2|many|TRBJ2-3|17
CASSPPGTRGGSDTQYF
TGTGCCAGCAGCCCGCCCGGGACCAGGGGAGGGTCAGATACGCAGTATTTT
>TRBD1|TRBV11-2|many|TRBJ1-2|13
CASSYGTGDGYTF
TGTGCCAGCAGCTACGGGACAGGGGATGGCTACACCTTC
>.|TRBV7-9|many|TRBJ2-2|13
CASSLGNTGELFF
TGTGCCAGCAGCTTAGGAAACACCGGGGAGCTGTTTTTT
>TRBD2|TRBV7-9|few|TRBJ2-7|16
CASSTIAGYFKYEQYF
TGTGCCAGCAGCACGATAGCGGGCTATTTTAAATACGAGCAGTACTTC
>.|TRBV10-3|.|TRBJ2-3|13
CAISEGVADAQYF
TGTGCCATCAGTGAAGGGGTAGCTGATGCGCAGTATTTT
>TRBD2|TRBV23-1|many|TRBJ2-4|17
CASSQWGGSLAKNIQYF
TGCGCCAGCAGTCAATGGGGCGGGAGTTTGGCCAAAAACATTCAGTACTTC
>.|TRBV9|many|TRBJ1-5|13
CASSLGYNQPQHF
TGTGCCAGCAGCCTGGGGTACAATCAGCCCCAGCATTTT
>.|TRBV9|.|TRBJ2-5|15
CASSVESRYQETQYF
TGTGCCAGCAGCGTAGAGAGCAGGTACCAAGAGACCCAGTACTTC
>.|TRBV30|many|TRBJ2-1|11
CAWSSYDEQFF
TGTGCCTGGAGTTCGTACGATGAGCAGTTCTTC
>TRBD2|TRBV6-2/TRBV6-3|many|TRBJ2-2|15
CASTGLAGVAGELFF
TGTGCCAGCACCGGACTAGCGGGAGTGGCCGGGGAGCTGTTTTTT
>.|TRBV7-9|many|TRBJ2-7|14
CASSLEGILHEQYF
TGTGCCAGCAGCTTAGAAGGGATTCTCCACGAGCAGTACTTC
>TRBD1|TRBV6-1|once|TRBJ2-7|12
CATRTGGYEQYF
TGTGCCACAAGGACAGGGGGCTACGAGCAGTACTTC
>TRBD2|TRBV3-1|many|TRBJ2-1|17
CASSQVGRTSGTNEQFF
TGTGCCAGCAGCCAAGTGGGAAGGACTAGCGGGACCAATGAGCAGTTCTTC
>TRBD2|TRBV5-1|few|TRBJ2-7|16
CASSYGLELSSYEQYF
TGCGCCAGCAGCTACGGACTAGAGTTGTCCTCCTACGAGCAGTACTTC
>TRBD1|TRBV10-3|many|TRBJ1-1|14
CAISGDREVTEAFF
TGTGCCATCAGTGGGGACAGGGAGGTCACTGAAGCTTTCTTT
>.|TRBV5-1|many|TRBJ2-6|14
CASSLGTGANVLTF
TGCGCCAGCAGCTTGGGGACTGGGGCCAACGTCCTGACTTTC
>TRBD1|TRBV29-1|many|TRBJ2-2|14
CSVVDRGSAGELFF
TGCAGCGTTGTGGACAGGGGTAGCGCCGGGGAGCTGTTTTTT
>TRBD1|TRBV28|many|TRBJ1-4|14
CASTRTGGGEKLFF
TGTGCCAGCACCCGGACAGGGGGAGGGGAAAAACTGTTTTTT
>TRBD2|TRBV14|few|TRBJ2-1|15
CASSLAGGRGNEQFF
TGTGCCAGCAGCCTAGCGGGAGGAAGGGGCAATGAGCAGTTCTTC
>TRBD2|TRBV19|.|TRBJ2-2|15
CASRRLAGDTGELFF
TGTGCCAGTAGACGACTAGCGGGAGACACCGGGGAGCTGTTTTTT
>TRBD2|TRBV9|many|TRBJ2-7|13
CASSVGAGDEQYF
TGTGCCAGCAGCGTAGGGGCGGGGGACGAGCAGTACTTC
>.|TRBV2|few|TRBJ2-1|12
CAGPSLSGEQFF
TGTGCCGGGCCGTCGTTGTCCGGGGAGCAGTTCTTC
>.|TRBV10-2|.|TRBJ2-3|17
CVSSESVPKEGTDTQYF
TGTGTCAGCAGTGAGTCGGTACCCAAGGAGGGCACAGATACGCAGTATTTT
>.|TRBV7-9|many|TRBJ1-2|12
CASSSMRDSYTF
TGTGCCAGCAGCTCCATGAGGGACAGCTACACCTTC